Listed here are 29 T cell receptor beta chains from one sample, sequenced in a study of T cell responses to AZD1222 COVID-19 vaccine. Sequencing was performed with immunoSEQ multiplex PCR; in TCRdb, only in-frame clones are kept and a portion is missing. Among some 110,000 clones, approximately 90% were seen once, and the ten largest hold about 3.3%. The sequencing here drew on peripheral blood, taken 28 days after the second AZD1222 dose. These receptors all come from an adult who received the AZD1222 COVID-19 vaccine.

This clone appeared once. This sequence joins TRBV7-8 and TRBJ1-2; 10 bases line up with TRBD1. Germline V gene data show CDR1 as SGHVS and CDR2 as FQNEAQ. The CDR3 runs to 15 residues. J gave up 6 bases and V 3 bases, and 7 bases lay outside the gene matches. CDR3: CASSFRQGASNGYTF. For the CDR3, the DNA is TGTGCCAGCAGCTTTCGACAGGGGGCGTCTAATGGCTACACCTTC.

V and J are TRBV5-8 and TRBJ1-1; TRBD1 agrees at 8 bases. Germline CDR1 SGHTS, CDR2 YDEGEE. CDR3 length: 14 residues. V lost 5 bases, J lost 5 bases, and 8 bases stayed unmatched. The CDR3 sequence is CASSHRGLGTEAFF. In DNA form, the CDR3 reads TGTGCCAGCAGTCACAGGGGGTTGGGAACTGAAGCTTTCTTT.

This chain uses TRBV7-3 with TRBJ2-7; D may correspond to TRBD1 or TRBD2 (6 bases each). The CDR3 runs to 12 residues. The germline V and J ends were trimmed by 5 bases and 7 bases, with 12 bases remaining between them. From germline, CDR1 is SGHTA and CDR2 FQGTGA. Here the CDR3 DNA reads TGTGCCAGCAGCAAGGGGGAGGCTGAGCAGTACTTC. Protein product: CASSKGEAEQYF.

This chain joins TRBV4-2 and TRBJ1-3; D is unclear. Trimming shortened V by 1 base and J by 1 base, and 5 bases separated the two germline ends. Per the germline V gene, CDR1 is LGHNA and CDR2 is YNFKEQ. The CDR3 extends over 14 amino acids. The CDR3 DNA reads as TGTGCCAGCAGCCAAGGCGTATCTGGAAACACCATATATTTT. Translation gives CASSQGVSGNTIYF.

This chain uses TRBV2 with TRBJ1-2, with TRBD1 as a possible D gene (6 bases). V was cut by 4 bases and J by 4 bases, with 7 bases left in between. The CDR3 contains 12 residues. From germline, CDR1 is SNHLY and CDR2 FYNNEI. The CDR3 DNA is TGTGCCAGCAGTGTGGACAGCTATGGCTACACCTTC. Its protein is CASSVDSYGYTF.

The rearrangement uses TRBV9 and TRBJ2-5; D may match TRBD1 or TRBD2 (5 bases each). The CDR3 has 14 residues. Germline V gene lookup returns CDR1 SGDLS and CDR2 YYNGEE. With 3 bases removed from V and 1 base from J, the gap between germline ends came to 10 bases. CDR3 region: CASSAWDGQETQYF. The CDR3 nucleotides are TGTGCCAGCAGCGCCTGGGACGGCCAAGAGACCCAGTACTTC.

This clone has only a few counts. The chain links TRBV5-1 to TRBJ1-6; the D gene is possibly TRBD1 (6 bases). The CDR3 is made up of 14 amino acids. From germline, CDR1 is SGHRS and CDR2 YFSETQ. Deletions cut 0 bases from V and 7 bases from J, with 8 bases between. CDR3 in amino acids: CASSLVGGNSPLHF. CDR3 DNA: TGCGCCAGCAGCTTGGTAGGGGGGAATTCACCCCTCCACTTT.

The chain carries TRBV24-1 and TRBJ1-1; TRBD1 aligns across 9 bases. Germline V gives CDR1 KGHDR, CDR2 SFDVKD. The CDR3 is made up of 15 amino acids. J gave up 1 base and V 4 bases, and 3 bases lay outside the gene matches. CDR3 DNA: TGTGCCACCAGTGAGTCGGGACAGGGGAACACTGAAGCTTTCTTT. The encoded protein is CATSESGQGNTEAFF.

CDR3 coding DNA: TGTGCCAGCAGCTTAGGTCCCCGGGGACAGGGCCCCGGGGAGCTGTTTTTT. Translated: CASSLGPRGQGPGELFF. The V call is TRBV7-2, the J call TRBJ2-2; 9 nucleotides line up with TRBD1. V was clipped by 1 base and J by 6 bases; unmatched bases: 9. This CDR3 has 17 residues. Germline V gene lookup returns CDR1 SGHTA and CDR2 FQGNSA. Looking up the rest from reference TRBV7-2 and TRBJ2-2 gives the full variable domain: GAGVSQSPSNKVTEKGKDVELRCDPISGHTALYWYRQSLGQGLEFLIYFQGNSAPDKSGLPSDRFSAERTGGSVSTLTIQRTQQEDSAVYLCASSLGPRGQGPGELFFGEGSRLTVL.

The chain couples TRBV5-6 to TRBJ2-7; the D gene is possibly TRBD1 (5 bases). Trimming pared 0 bases from V and 5 bases from J, leaving 9 bases between. Germline V gene data show CDR1 as SGHDT and CDR2 as YYEEEE. The CDR3 runs 13 residues. The CDR3 region is CASSLGQGDEQYF. CDR3 in DNA: TGTGCCAGCAGCTTGGGGCAGGGTGACGAGCAGTACTTC.

This clone has a handful of counts. The CDR3 DNA reads TGTGCCAGCAGTTTGACACCTACCTACGAGCAGTACTTC. Its translation: CASSLTPTYEQYF. This chain uses TRBV11-3 with TRBJ2-7; no reliable D call. CDR1 is SGHNT, CDR2 YENEEA, per germline. V shed 6 bases and J shed 2 bases, with 11 bases lying between them. The CDR3 consists of 13 residues.

The rearrangement uses TRBV4-1 and TRBJ1-1; D is ambiguous. The CDR3 is made up of 21 amino acids. CDR1 is MGHRA, CDR2 YSYEKL, per germline. V lost 0 bases and J 1 base, leaving 27 bases between the germline ends. This chain's CDR3 is CASSQEVPWRNFVGRNTEAFF. The CDR3 DNA reads TGCGCCAGCAGCCAAGAAGTTCCATGGCGCAACTTCGTTGGCAGGAACACTGAAGCTTTCTTT.

This chain links TRBV28 with TRBJ1-3, with D hard to call. Trimming cost V 8 bases and J 1 base, with 12 bases left between them. This CDR3 region has 14 residues. The germline CDR1 and CDR2 sequences are MDHEN and SYDVKM. DNA for the CDR3: TGTGCCAGCGCACAAAGAGAATCTGGAAACACCATATATTTT. Translation: CASAQRESGNTIYF.

The V gene is TRBV4-3, the J gene TRBJ2-2, with TRBD2 matching 12 bases. The CDR3 is made up of 17 amino acids. The V and J ends lost 1 base and 6 bases, in that order; junction bases with no gene match: 6. CDR1 LGHNA and CDR2 YSLEER come from the germline V gene. The CDR3 bases are TGCGCCAGCAGCCAAGGGCTAGCGGGGGGGCCAGCCGGGGAGCTGTTTTTT. Translation: CASSQGLAGGPAGELFF.

The DNA for the CDR3 is TGTGCCAGTAGTATTAGGGGACTAGCCGACAATGAGCAGTTCTTC. Protein product: CASSIRGLADNEQFF. This sequence joins TRBV19 and TRBJ2-1; TRBD2 matches at 9 bases. CDR1 and CDR2 (germline): LNHDA, SQIVND (reference sequence). CDR3 size: 15 residues. Trimming cost V 3 bases and J 5 bases; bases outside gene matches: 5.

The chain couples TRBV11-2 to TRBJ2-1; D possibly corresponds to TRBD2 (5 bases). Germline CDR1 SGHAT, CDR2 FQNNGV. V gave up 8 bases and J gave up 9 bases, with 29 bases separating them. The CDR3 is made up of 17 amino acids. The CDR3 nucleotides are TGTGCCAGCTCGATCAAGGAGGTCCCCGTCTCGGGCGGTGAGCAGTTCTTC. This gives the protein CASSIKEVPVSGGEQFF.

This chain connects TRBV24-1 to TRBJ2-1; possible D gene TRBD2, 5 bases. In germline, CDR1 is KGHDR, CDR2 SFDVKD. Trimming shortened V by 7 bases and J by 4 bases, and 16 bases separated the two germline ends. This CDR3 contains 15 residues. CDR3 protein: CATSTHSGAYNEQFF. CDR3 nucleotides: TGTGCCACCAGCACACACAGCGGAGCTTACAATGAGCAGTTCTTC.

The gene calls are TRBV28 and TRBJ1-4; D gene ambiguous. In germline, CDR1 is MDHEN, CDR2 SYDVKM. This CDR3 spans 11 amino acids. The V and J ends lost 5 bases and 8 bases respectively, with 6 bases between them. The CDR3 region is CASSRSEKLFF. The CDR3 coding sequence is TGTGCCAGCAGTAGATCGGAAAAACTGTTTTTT.

The chain has TRBV28 and TRBJ1-5; D gene ambiguous. Germline CDR1 is MDHEN and CDR2 is SYDVKM. Deletions cut 7 bases from V and 0 bases from J, with 16 bases between. This CDR3 is 16 amino acids long. The chain's CDR3 is CASKWERRYSNQPQHF. The CDR3 DNA sequence: TGTGCCAGCAAATGGGAAAGACGGTATAGCAATCAGCCCCAGCATTTT.

The chain links TRBV25-1 to TRBJ1-2; possibly TRBD1 for D (5 bases). Germline V gives CDR1 MGHDK, CDR2 SYGVNS. V lost 1 base and J 8 bases, leaving 14 bases between the germline ends. CDR3 length: 14 amino acids. CDR3 DNA: TGTGCCAGCAGTGAATCAGGCGGGGGAGGCGGCTACACCTTC. It codes for CASSESGGGGGYTF.

The chain uses TRBV2 and TRBJ2-5; 8 bases match TRBD2. Germline V lookup: CDR1 SNHLY, CDR2 FYNNEI. This CDR3 is 15 amino acids long. The V segment lost 3 bases and the J segment 5 bases; nucleotides outside the gene matches: 8. This CDR3 reads CASSDGRGAPETQYF. The CDR3 region has the DNA TGTGCCAGCAGTGACGGGCGGGGGGCCCCGGAGACCCAGTACTTC.

The J gene is TRBJ1-4, the V gene TRBV18; D unclear. Between the trimmed V and J ends, which lost 3 bases and 8 bases, there was a span of 10 bases. There are 13 residues in the CDR3. CDR1 and CDR2 from the germline V gene are KGHSH and LQKENI. CDR3 sequence: CASSPPGTEKLFF. CDR3 sequence (DNA): TGTGCCAGCTCACCTCCGGGAACCGAAAAACTGTTTTTT.

This chain uses TRBV15 with TRBJ1-1; D is uncertain. Per germline, CDR1 LNHNV and CDR2 YYDKDF (reference sequence). Deletions cut 0 bases from V and 1 base from J, with 6 bases between. The CDR3 spans 14 residues. The CDR3 loop reads CATSRDMGNTEAFF. The CDR3 coding sequence is TGTGCCACCAGCAGAGATATGGGGAACACTGAAGCTTTCTTT.

The chain is built from TRBV28 and TRBJ1-2; D not resolved. The CDR3 has 12 amino acids. V lost 6 bases to trimming and J lost 5 bases, with 10 bases between them. Germline lookup yields CDR1 MDHEN and CDR2 SYDVKM. DNA of the CDR3: TGTGCCAGCAGGCCCGACTGGTATGGCTACACCTTC. Residues: CASRPDWYGYTF.

The chain employs TRBV9 and TRBJ2-3; tentatively, D is TRBD1 (7 bases). Germline CDR1 is SGDLS and CDR2 is YYNGEE. Trimming pared 3 bases from V and 3 bases from J, leaving 11 bases between. The CDR3 consists of 14 residues. The CDR3 is CASSAPGGTDTQYF. In DNA form, the CDR3 reads TGTGCCAGCAGCGCCCCAGGGGGGACAGATACGCAGTATTTT.

The chain employs TRBV9 and TRBJ2-7, with 9 bases identical to TRBD2. The CDR3 runs 15 residues. V lost 0 bases, J lost 5 bases, and 6 bases stayed unmatched. Germline V gives CDR1 SGDLS, CDR2 YYNGEE. CDR3 in amino acids: CASSVVASGDHEQYF. The DNA for the CDR3 is TGTGCCAGCAGCGTAGTGGCTAGCGGGGACCACGAGCAGTACTTC.

The chain employs TRBV12-3 or TRBV12-4 and TRBJ1-5; no reliable D call. V dropped 3 bases and J dropped 8 bases, with 11 bases sitting between them. The length of the CDR3 is 13 residues. The CDR3 here is CASSLTAFEPQHF. The CDR3 coding sequence is TGTGCCAGCAGTTTGACGGCTTTTGAGCCCCAGCATTTT.

The chain combines TRBV14 with TRBJ1-2; 8 bases fit TRBD1. The germline CDR1 and CDR2 sequences are SGHDN and FVKESK. J was trimmed by 4 bases and V by 3 bases; bases with no gene match: 10. CDR3 length: 16 amino acids. The CDR3 here is CASSHRTGRGSYGYTF. The CDR3 nucleotides are TGTGCCAGCAGCCACCGGACAGGGCGGGGGAGCTATGGCTACACCTTC.

V is TRBV19 and J is TRBJ1-6, with D uncertain. This CDR3 spans 13 amino acids. Between the trimmed V and J ends, which lost 7 bases and 9 bases, there was a span of 13 bases. In germline, CDR1 is LNHDA, CDR2 SQIVND (reference sequence). CDR3 in DNA: TGTGCCAGTAATAGGGTGGGGTCTTCACCCCTCCACTTT. This translates into CASNRVGSSPLHF.